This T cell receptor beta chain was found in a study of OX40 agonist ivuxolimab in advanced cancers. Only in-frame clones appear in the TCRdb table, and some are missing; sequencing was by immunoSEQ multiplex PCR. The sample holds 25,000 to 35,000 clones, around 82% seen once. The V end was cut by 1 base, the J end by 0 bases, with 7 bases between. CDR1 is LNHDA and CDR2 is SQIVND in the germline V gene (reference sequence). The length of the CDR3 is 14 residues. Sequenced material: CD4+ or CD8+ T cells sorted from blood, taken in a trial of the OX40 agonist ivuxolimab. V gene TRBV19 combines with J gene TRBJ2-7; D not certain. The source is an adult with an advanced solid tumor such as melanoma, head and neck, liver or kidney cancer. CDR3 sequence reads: CASSIVGSSYEQYF. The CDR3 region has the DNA TGTGCCAGTAGTATAGTGGGATCCTCCTACGAGCAGTACTTC.